This passage covers 24 T cell receptor beta chains from one sample sequenced in a study of OX40 agonist ivuxolimab in advanced cancers. The data were produced by immunoSEQ multiplex PCR, yet TCRdb's version contains in-frame clones alone and is incomplete. The table includes 45,000 to 50,000 clones, about 92% detected once. Sequencing was performed on CD4+ or CD8+ T cells sorted from blood, taken in a trial of the OX40 agonist ivuxolimab. The source is an adult with an advanced solid tumor such as melanoma, head and neck, liver or kidney cancer.

This chain joins TRBV5-1 and TRBJ2-1, with 9 bases identical to TRBD2. The germline gives CDR1 SGHRS, CDR2 YFSETQ. V lost 2 bases, J lost 0 bases, and 6 bases stayed unmatched. The CDR3 extends over 17 amino acids. The CDR3 spells CASSFWHSGSSYNEQFF. DNA for the CDR3: TGCGCCAGCAGCTTTTGGCATAGCGGGAGCTCCTACAATGAGCAGTTCTTC.

The V and J genes are TRBV4-1 and TRBJ2-7, with D unresolved. This CDR3 region has 13 residues. Germline loops: CDR1 MGHRA, CDR2 YSYEKL. V shed 4 bases and J shed 3 bases, with 10 bases lying between them. CDR3 coding DNA: TGCGCCAGCAGCCGCCACGAGGACTACGAGCAGTACGTC. It encodes CASSRHEDYEQYV.

The chain recombines TRBV6-4 with TRBJ2-1, with D perhaps matching TRBD1 (5 bases). CDR3 length equals 16 residues. Germline V gene lookup returns CDR1 MRHNA and CDR2 SNTAGT. The V end was cut by 4 bases, the J end by 7 bases, with 20 bases between. The CDR3 region has the DNA TGTGCCAGCAGTGTAACAGGACAAGCTGCATGGAATGAGCAGTTCTTC. This sequence encodes CASSVTGQAAWNEQFF.

This clone was seen more than once but under ten times. The rearrangement uses TRBV11-1 and TRBJ2-7; no firm D call. Germline values: CDR1 SGHAT, CDR2 FQDESV (reference sequence). The CDR3 loop spans 16 amino acids. The germline V and J ends were trimmed by 6 bases and 0 bases, with 18 bases remaining between them. DNA for the CDR3: TGTGCCAGCAGTCCCGCATTTCTTGGTTACTCCTACGAGCAGTACTTC. It is translated as CASSPAFLGYSYEQYF.

The V call is TRBV29-1, the J call TRBJ2-7, with 9 bases matching TRBD2. In germline, CDR1 is SQVTM, CDR2 ANQGSEA. The CDR3 has 13 amino acids. With 4 bases clipped from V and 7 bases from J, the junction kept 8 bases outside the gene matches. CDR3 sequence: CSVVGSGSWEQYF. The CDR3 region has the DNA TGCAGCGTTGTCGGTAGCGGGAGTTGGGAGCAGTACTTC.

The genes are TRBV4-1 and TRBJ2-5; 7 bases are a match to TRBD1. The CDR3 contains 16 residues. Trimming removed 0 bases from V and 2 bases from J; junction bases left unmatched: 6. Germline V gives CDR1 MGHRA, CDR2 YSYEKL. CDR3 residues: CASSQDRGYAQETQYF. CDR3 DNA sequence: TGCGCCAGCAGCCAAGACAGGGGGTACGCACAAGAGACCCAGTACTTC.

The V call is TRBV7-3, the J call TRBJ2-3, with 7 bases that match TRBD1. V shed 4 bases and J 0 bases; nucleotides not matched to a gene: 10. The CDR3 consists of 17 residues. The germline V gene encodes CDR1 SGHTA and CDR2 FQGTGA. The CDR3 DNA reads as TGTGCCAGCAGCTCGACCCTTGACAGGGCTAGCACAGATACGCAGTATTTT. Translating it yields CASSSTLDRASTDTQYF. The variable domain in full, with the rest retrieved from reference TRBV7-3 and TRBJ2-3, is GAGVSQTPSNKVTEKGKYVELRCDPISGHTALYWYRQSLGQGPEFLIYFQGTGAADDSGLPNDRFFAVRPEGSVSTLKIQRTERGDSAVYLCASSSTLDRASTDTQYFGPGTRLTVL.

The rearrangement links TRBV15 to TRBJ2-3; D uncertain. The CDR3 totals 13 residues. Germline CDR1 is LNHNV and CDR2 is YYDKDF (reference sequence). V lost 3 bases and J lost 1, with 5 bases in between. DNA for the CDR3: TGTGCCACCAGCAGCGAGGGCACAGATACGCAGTATTTT. Its translation is CATSSEGTDTQYF.

CDR3 in amino acids: CASSLRGNGFEKLFF. The DNA for the CDR3 is TGTGCCAGCAGTTTAAGGGGAAATGGGTTTGAAAAACTGTTTTTT. V is TRBV27 and J is TRBJ1-4; the D gene is possibly TRBD1 (5 bases). The CDR3 has 15 residues. Germline CDR1 reads MNHEY; CDR2 reads SMNVEV (reference sequence). Trimming cost V 2 bases and J 7 bases, with 14 bases left between them.

The chain carries TRBV29-1 and TRBJ1-1; D gene unclear. The CDR3 is 14 residues long. V lost 6 bases and J lost 0, with 14 bases in between. Germline V lookup: CDR1 SQVTM, CDR2 ANQGSEA. This chain's CDR3 is CSVRLAEMNTEAFF. The CDR3 DNA follows: TGCAGCGTCCGACTGGCGGAAATGAACACTGAAGCTTTCTTT.

The V call is TRBV28, the J call TRBJ2-1, with D perhaps matching TRBD1 (5 bases). The CDR3 totals 12 residues. CDR1 and CDR2 from the germline V gene are MDHEN and SYDVKM. Between the trimmed V and J ends, which lost 10 bases and 8 bases, there was a span of 15 bases. The CDR3 region has the DNA TGTGCCACTCGATGGTGGGGCGATGAGCAGTTCTTC. Translating it yields CATRWWGDEQFF. Full variable domain (missing parts from reference TRBV28 and TRBJ2-1): DVKVTQSSRYLVKRTGEKVFLECVQDMDHENMFWYRQDPGLGLRLIYFSYDVKMKEKGDIPEGYSVSREKKERFSLILESASTNQTSMYLCATRWWGDEQFFGPGTRLTVL.

V gene TRBV7-9 combines with J gene TRBJ1-1; 7 nucleotides agree with TRBD1. Germline V gene lookup returns CDR1 SEHNR and CDR2 FQNEAQ (reference sequence). V shed 5 bases and J 3 bases; nucleotides not matched to a gene: 12. The CDR3 consists of 16 residues. DNA of the CDR3: TGTGCCAGCAGCCGGGCCCCCAGGGGGGGGTACACTGAAGCTTTCTTT. As protein: CASSRAPRGGYTEAFF.

The gene calls are TRBV28 and TRBJ2-1; D is possibly TRBD1 (5 bases). Germline-derived CDR1 and CDR2 are MDHEN and SYDVKM. This CDR3 is built from 14 residues. Trimming removed 1 base from V and 6 bases from J, with 10 bases in between. The CDR3 loop reads CASSLLSGINEQFF. CDR3 coding DNA: TGTGCCAGCAGTTTATTATCAGGGATCAATGAGCAGTTCTTC.

The chain links TRBV10-3 to TRBJ2-7, with D possibly being TRBD1 or TRBD2 (5 bases each). Trimming took off 6 bases at V and 2 bases at J, with 17 bases between the two ends. The CDR3 is 15 residues long. In germline, CDR1 is ENHRY, CDR2 SYGVKD. CDR3 in amino acids: CAISNRGVGTYEQYV. CDR3 bases: TGTGCCATCAGCAACCGAGGGGTGGGGACCTACGAGCAGTACGTC.

V is TRBV6-7 and J is TRBJ2-3; D may be TRBD1 (8 bases). TRBV6-7 is reported as an ORF; its role is uncertain. Trimming removed 6 bases at V and 8 bases at J, with 24 bases between. The CDR3 is 16 residues long. CDR3 DNA sequence: TGTGCCAGCAGCGCTACGGGGGGACAGGACAATTGTACGCAGTATTTT. Protein product: CASSATGGQDNCTQYF.

V is TRBV28 and J is TRBJ1-1, with TRBD1 matching 8 bases. The CDR3 loop spans 14 amino acids. Germline V lookup: CDR1 MDHEN, CDR2 SYDVKM. V trimming: 5 bases; J trimming: 8 bases; junction bases outside the gene matches: 10. CDR3 nucleotides: TGTGCCAGCAGTCTCGAGCAGGGGGCGCTAGAAGCTTTCTTT. This sequence encodes CASSLEQGALEAFF.

The rearrangement links TRBV4-1 to TRBJ1-1, with a weak D call TRBD1 (6 bases). V was shortened by 1 base and J by 8 bases, with 14 bases between the two germline ends. The germline gives CDR1 MGHRA, CDR2 YSYEKL. There are 14 residues in the CDR3. The chain's CDR3 is CASSQGTAIPEAFF. In DNA form, the CDR3 reads TGCGCCAGCAGCCAAGGGACAGCGATACCCGAAGCTTTCTTT.

The V and J genes are TRBV4-1 and TRBJ2-5; TRBD1 matches 7 bases. The CDR3 sequence is 17 residues long. J lost 5 bases, V lost 0 bases, and 12 bases had no gene match. Looked up from germline, CDR1 is MGHRA and CDR2 is YSYEKL. CDR3 residues: CASSQEAPGTTGETQYF. For the CDR3, the DNA is TGCGCCAGCAGCCAAGAGGCGCCCGGGACGACAGGGGAGACCCAGTACTTC.

The V call is TRBV19, the J call TRBJ2-5, with D possibly matching TRBD1 (6 bases). CDR3 length: 15 residues. V lost 7 bases and J 0 bases, leaving 15 bases between the germline ends. Germline CDR1 LNHDA, CDR2 SQIVND (reference sequence). CDR3 region: CASNRTVGDQETQYF. CDR3 nucleotides: TGTGCCAGTAATAGGACAGTTGGAGACCAAGAGACCCAGTACTTC.

CDR3 loop: CASSRGGWDYGYTF. In DNA form, the CDR3 reads TGTGCCAGCAGTCGGGGAGGGTGGGACTATGGCTACACCTTC. V gene TRBV28 combines with J gene TRBJ1-2; D gene ambiguous. The V end lost 5 bases, the J end lost 3 bases, and 13 bases lay between the germline ends. Per the germline V gene, CDR1 is MDHEN and CDR2 is SYDVKM. The CDR3 consists of 14 residues.

Written as DNA, the CDR3 is TGTGCCAGTAGTCCCTGGCTAGCGGCGTCCTACGAGCAGTACTTC. Its protein is CASSPWLAASYEQYF. The chain uses TRBV19 and TRBJ2-7, with 7 bases aligning to TRBD2. The CDR3 extends over 15 amino acids. Trimming removed 5 bases from V and 1 base from J; junction bases left unmatched: 8. Germline values: CDR1 LNHDA, CDR2 SQIVND (reference sequence).

The chain links TRBV5-1 to TRBJ2-3; no clear D. The V gene lost 2 bases and the J gene lost 5 bases, with 9 bases spanning the gap. The CDR3 length is 13 residues. Germline CDR1 reads SGHRS; CDR2 reads YFSETQ. CDR3 residues: CASSFKVGDTQYF. The CDR3 DNA follows: TGCGCCAGCAGCTTCAAAGTGGGAGATACGCAGTATTTT. The full variable domain, its missing parts supplied by reference TRBV5-1 and TRBJ2-3, is KAGVTQTPRYLIKTRGQQVTLSCSPISGHRSVSWYQQTPGQGLQFLFEYFSETQRNKGNFPGRFSGRQFSNSRSEMNVSTLELGDSALYLCASSFKVGDTQYFGPGTRLTVL.

The rearrangement links TRBV4-1 to TRBJ2-2; D gene unclear. The CDR3 is 13 residues long. Trimming shortened V by 0 bases and J by 5 bases, and 4 bases separated the two germline ends. Germline CDR1 MGHRA, CDR2 YSYEKL. In nucleotides, the CDR3 is TGCGCCAGCAGCCAAGATCGGACCGGGGAGCTGTTTTTT. It specifies CASSQDRTGELFF.

The chain is built from TRBV4-2 and TRBJ2-7, with D possibly being TRBD1 (6 bases). The CDR3 runs 15 residues. Germline V gene sequence: CDR1 LGHNA, CDR2 YNFKEQ. V was shortened by 3 bases and J by 0 bases, with 12 bases between the two germline ends. DNA for the CDR3: TGTGCCAGCAGCCACTCACAGGGTCCCTCCTACGAGCAGTACTTC. Amino acid sequence: CASSHSQGPSYEQYF.